This is a list of T cell receptor beta chains from one sample in a study of neoadjuvant anti-PD-1 for oral cavity cancer. Method: immunoSEQ multiplex PCR; TCRdb's copy keeps in-frame clones and lacks some. The table shows tens of thousands of clones, with over 70% occurring only once. Specimen: PBMCs, collected before nivolumab (anti-PD-1) treatment. Every receptor here comes from a person aged 35-79 years with oral cavity squamous cell carcinoma. Both conserved end residues are part of each CDR3. D genes are given only for firm matches. Expanded clones are given a class, and other clones once, few, many or no size at all.

-,TRBD1,TRBJ1-4,TRBV5-1,CASSSDRAGKLFF,TGCGCCAGCAGCTCGGACAGGGCTGGAAAACTGTTTTTT
-,TRBD1,TRBJ2-7,TRBV5-5,CASRWDSGPYEQYF,TGTGCCAGCAGGTGGGACAGTGGACCCTACGAGCAGTACTTC
-,-,TRBJ2-1,TRBV7-3,CASSPRYQKFNEQFF,TGTGCCAGCAGCCCCCGGTATCAGAAGTTCAATGAGCAGTTCTTC
-,-,TRBJ1-1,TRBV5-1,CASSFNGISNTEAFF,TGCGCCAGCAGCTTTAACGGGATTTCGAACACTGAAGCTTTCTTT
once,TRBD1,TRBJ1-6,TRBV11-2,CASSLGVTGVGSPLHF,TGTGCCAGCAGCTTAGGGGTGACAGGGGTAGGCTCACCCCTCCACTTT
-,TRBD2,TRBJ2-3,TRBV10-1,CASSEGAGGPITQYF,TGCGCCAGCAGTGAGGGTGCGGGAGGGCCTATAACGCAGTATTTT
-,-,TRBJ2-5,TRBV6-6,CASTHSRETQYF,TGTGCCAGCACCCACTCGCGGGAGACCCAGTACTTC
few,-,TRBJ1-1,TRBV2,CARRFMNTEAFF,TGTGCCAGGCGATTTATGAACACTGAAGCTTTCTTT
once,-,TRBJ1-2,TRBV7-9,CASSLSGSGYTF,TGTGCCAGCAGCTTAAGCGGATCGGGCTACACCTTC
-,-,TRBJ1-5,TRBV6-1,CASTQNGQNQPQHF,TGTGCCAGCACTCAAAATGGACAGAATCAGCCCCAGCATTTT
-,-,TRBJ2-5,TRBV5-4,CASSWGAQETQYF,TGTGCCAGCAGCTGGGGAGCTCAAGAGACCCAGTACTTC
few,-,TRBJ1-2,TRBV10-3,CAISGFLYGYTF,TGTGCCATCAGTGGATTTCTATATGGCTACACCTTC
once,-,TRBJ1-5,TRBV19,CASSMGRGYSNQPQHF,TGTGCCAGTAGTATGGGGAGGGGATATAGCAATCAGCCCCAGCATTTT
-,TRBD1,TRBJ1-6,TRBV19,CASSPRTGLDHSPLHF,TGTGCCAGTAGTCCCCGGACAGGATTGGACCATTCACCCCTCCACTTT
once,TRBD1,TRBJ2-7,TRBV6-1,CASKRQGGYEQYF,TGTGCCAGCAAACGACAGGGTGGCTACGAGCAGTACTTC
-,-,TRBJ2-7,TRBV5-4,CASSHTGWGAYEQYF,TGTGCCAGCAGCCACACAGGGTGGGGGGCCTACGAGCAGTACTTC
-,-,TRBJ1-5,TRBV28,CASSPPRDSQPQHF,TGTGCCAGCAGTCCGCCCAGGGATTCTCAGCCCCAGCATTTT
-,TRBD1,TRBJ2-5,TRBV6-5,CASSDSQGWETQYF,TGTGCCAGCAGCGACTCACAGGGGTGGGAGACCCAGTACTTC
-,TRBD1,TRBJ1-2,TRBV11-2,CASSLVSDRGRGGYTF,TGTGCCAGCAGCTTAGTCTCTGACAGGGGGCGAGGGGGCTACACCTTC
-,-,TRBJ2-5,TRBV2,CASSEMDSRGETQYF,TGTGCCAGCAGTGAAATGGACTCACGGGGGGAGACCCAGTACTTC
-,-,TRBJ2-3,TRBV28,CASSLGGKTQYF,TGTGCCAGCAGTTTAGGGGGGAAGACGCAGTATTTT
-,TRBD2,TRBJ2-4,TRBV4-1,CASSQFPSGGENIQYF,TGCGCCAGCAGCCAATTCCCTAGCGGGGGAGAGAACATTCAGTACTTC
-,-,TRBJ2-3,TRBV28,CASSLSGWGTDTQYF,TGTGCCAGCAGTTTGTCGGGGTGGGGCACAGATACGCAGTATTTT
-,-,TRBJ1-5,TRBV5-5,CASSFRPGGANQPQHF,TGTGCCAGCAGCTTTAGGCCAGGAGGGGCCAATCAGCCCCAGCATTTT
-,TRBD1,TRBJ1-1,TRBV6-5,CASSRQGGKAFF,TGTGCCAGCAGCAGACAGGGGGGGAAAGCTTTCTTT
-,-,TRBJ1-1,TRBV11-2,CASSFAWLDTEAFF,TGTGCCAGCAGCTTCGCATGGTTGGACACTGAAGCTTTCTTT
-,-,TRBJ2-2,TRBV11-2,CASSPFPRGTGELFF,TGTGCCAGCAGCCCATTCCCCCGTGGCACCGGGGAGCTGTTTTTT
-,-,TRBJ2-3,TRBV6-5,CASSSRGAGFADTQYF,TGTGCCAGCAGTTCCCGGGGGGCGGGGTTTGCAGATACGCAGTATTTT
-,TRBD1,TRBJ2-7,TRBV6-5,CASSKKTGGEQYF,TGTGCCAGCAGTAAGAAGACAGGGGGCGAGCAGTACTTC
-,TRBD2,TRBJ2-2,TRBV9,CASSPTTGTSGRTGELFF,TGTGCCAGCAGCCCCACCACTGGGACTAGCGGGAGAACCGGGGAGCTGTTTTTT
-,-,TRBJ1-2,TRBV25-1,CASSGGSGGIYGYTF,TGTGCCAGCAGTGGGGGGAGCGGGGGTATCTATGGCTACACCTTC
-,-,TRBJ1-1,TRBV25-1,CASSDFGAASTEAFF,TGTGCCAGCAGTGACTTTGGCGCCGCAAGCACTGAAGCTTTCTTT
-,TRBD2,TRBJ2-7,TRBV5-1,CASSLSGLGGPFSYEQYF,TGCGCCAGCAGCTTGTCGGGACTAGGAGGGCCTTTCTCCTACGAGCAGTACTTC
-,TRBD2,TRBJ2-7,TRBV19,CASSIGTSGAYEQYF,TGTGCCAGTAGTATAGGGACTAGCGGTGCCTACGAGCAGTACTTC
-,-,TRBJ2-7,TRBV9,CASSPGALSEQYF,TGTGCCAGCAGCCCAGGGGCCCTTTCGGAGCAGTACTTC
-,-,TRBJ1-4,TRBV7-9,CASSLVGGWVEKLFF,TGTGCCAGCAGCTTAGTAGGGGGATGGGTTGAAAAACTGTTTTTT